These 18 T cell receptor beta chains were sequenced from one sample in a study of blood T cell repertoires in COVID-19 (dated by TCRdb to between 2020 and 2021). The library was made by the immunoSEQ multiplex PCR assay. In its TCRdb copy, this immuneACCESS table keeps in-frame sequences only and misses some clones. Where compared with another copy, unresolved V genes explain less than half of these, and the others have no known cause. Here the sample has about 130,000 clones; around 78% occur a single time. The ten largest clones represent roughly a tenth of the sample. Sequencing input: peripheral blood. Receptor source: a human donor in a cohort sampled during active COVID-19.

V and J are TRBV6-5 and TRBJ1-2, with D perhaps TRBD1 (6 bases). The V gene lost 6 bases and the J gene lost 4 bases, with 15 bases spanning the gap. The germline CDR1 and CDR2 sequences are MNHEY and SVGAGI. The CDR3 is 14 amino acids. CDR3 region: CASSAGGAGYGYTF. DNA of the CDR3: TGTGCCAGCAGCGCGGGGGGCGCTGGCTATGGCTACACCTTC.

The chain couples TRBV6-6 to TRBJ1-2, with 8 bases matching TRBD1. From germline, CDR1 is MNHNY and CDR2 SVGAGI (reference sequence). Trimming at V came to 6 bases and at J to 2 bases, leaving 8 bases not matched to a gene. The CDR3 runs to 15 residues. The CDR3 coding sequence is TGTGCCAGCAGGGATGACAGGGGCCAAAACTATGGCTACACCTTC. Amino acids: CASRDDRGQNYGYTF.

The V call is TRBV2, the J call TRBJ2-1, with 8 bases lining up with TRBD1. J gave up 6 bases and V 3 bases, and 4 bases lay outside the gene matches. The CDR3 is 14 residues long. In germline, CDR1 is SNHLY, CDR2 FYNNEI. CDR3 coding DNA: TGTGCCAGCAGTGACAGGGGGCATGGCAATGAGCAGTTCTTC. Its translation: CASSDRGHGNEQFF.

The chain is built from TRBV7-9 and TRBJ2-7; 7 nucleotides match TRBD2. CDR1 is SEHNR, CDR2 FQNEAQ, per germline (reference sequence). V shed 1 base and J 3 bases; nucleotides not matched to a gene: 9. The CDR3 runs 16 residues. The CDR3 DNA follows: TGTGCCAGCAGCTTAGGGGGAGGGGACCGAAGCTACGAGCAGTACTTC. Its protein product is CASSLGGGDRSYEQYF.

The CDR3 protein is CASSPQGGRRTEAFF. CDR3 bases: TGCGCCAGCAGTCCGCAGGGGGGCCGACGCACTGAAGCTTTCTTT. The V gene is TRBV5-1, the J gene TRBJ1-1; 7 bases line up with TRBD1. Germline V gene lookup returns CDR1 SGHRS and CDR2 YFSETQ. Trimming cost V 5 bases and J 4 bases; bases outside gene matches: 11. The CDR3 is 15 amino acids.

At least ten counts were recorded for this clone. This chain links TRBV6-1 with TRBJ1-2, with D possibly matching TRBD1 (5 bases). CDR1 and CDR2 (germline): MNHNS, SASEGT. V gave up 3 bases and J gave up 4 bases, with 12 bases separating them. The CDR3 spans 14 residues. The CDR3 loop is CASSEIGQGYGYTF. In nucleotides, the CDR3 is TGTGCCAGCAGTGAGATAGGGCAGGGCTATGGCTACACCTTC.

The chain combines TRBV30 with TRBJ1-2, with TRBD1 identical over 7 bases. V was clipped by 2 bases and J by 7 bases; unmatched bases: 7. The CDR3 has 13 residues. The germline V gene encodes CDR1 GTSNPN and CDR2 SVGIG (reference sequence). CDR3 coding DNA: TGTGCCTGGAGTTTGACAGGGAAGGGTGGCTACACCTTC. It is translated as CAWSLTGKGGYTF.

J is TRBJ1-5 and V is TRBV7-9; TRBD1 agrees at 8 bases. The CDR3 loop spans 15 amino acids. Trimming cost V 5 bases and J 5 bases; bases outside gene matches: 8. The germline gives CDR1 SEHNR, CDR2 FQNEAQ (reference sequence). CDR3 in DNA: TGTGCCAGCAGCGGAAGCCGGACAGGGCATCAGCCCCAGCATTTT. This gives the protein CASSGSRTGHQPQHF. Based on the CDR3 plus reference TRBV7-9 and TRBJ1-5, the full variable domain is DTGVSQNPRHKITKRGQNVTFRCDPISEHNRLYWYRQTLGQGPEFLTYFQNEAQLEKSRLLSDRFSAERPKGSFSTLEIQRTEQGDSAMYLCASSGSRTGHQPQHFGDGTRLSIL.

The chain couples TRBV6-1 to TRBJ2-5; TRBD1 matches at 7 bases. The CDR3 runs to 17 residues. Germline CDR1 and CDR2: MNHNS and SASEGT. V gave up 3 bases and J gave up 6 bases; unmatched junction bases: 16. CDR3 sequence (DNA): TGTGCCAGCAGTGACGAAAATCTAAGACAGGGCAGGAAGACCCAGTACTTC. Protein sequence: CASSDENLRQGRKTQYF.

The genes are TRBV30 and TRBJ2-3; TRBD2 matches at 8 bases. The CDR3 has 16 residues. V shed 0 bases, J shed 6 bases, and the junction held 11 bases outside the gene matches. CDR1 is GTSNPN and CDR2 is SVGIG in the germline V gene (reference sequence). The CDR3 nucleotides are TGTGCCTGGAGTGTGGTAGCGGGGTTCTCCCCCGATACGCAGTATTTT. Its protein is CAWSVVAGFSPDTQYF.

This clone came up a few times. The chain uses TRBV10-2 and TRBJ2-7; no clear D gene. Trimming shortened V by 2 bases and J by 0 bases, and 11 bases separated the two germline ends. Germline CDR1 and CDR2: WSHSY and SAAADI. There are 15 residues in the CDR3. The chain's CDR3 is CASSETVPNSYEQYF. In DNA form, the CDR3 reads TGCGCCAGCAGTGAGACAGTCCCCAACTCCTACGAGCAGTACTTC.

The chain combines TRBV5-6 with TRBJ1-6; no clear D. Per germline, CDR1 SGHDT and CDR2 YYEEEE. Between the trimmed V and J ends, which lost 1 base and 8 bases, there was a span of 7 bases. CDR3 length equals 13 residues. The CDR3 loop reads CASSLTDYSPLHF. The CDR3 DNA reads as TGTGCCAGCAGCTTGACGGACTATTCACCCCTCCACTTT.

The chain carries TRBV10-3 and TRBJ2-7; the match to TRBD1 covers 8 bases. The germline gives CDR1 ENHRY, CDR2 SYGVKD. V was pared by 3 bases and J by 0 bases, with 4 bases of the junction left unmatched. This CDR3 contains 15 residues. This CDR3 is CAISDHDRGSYEQYF. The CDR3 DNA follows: TGTGCCATCAGTGATCACGACAGGGGCTCCTACGAGCAGTACTTC.

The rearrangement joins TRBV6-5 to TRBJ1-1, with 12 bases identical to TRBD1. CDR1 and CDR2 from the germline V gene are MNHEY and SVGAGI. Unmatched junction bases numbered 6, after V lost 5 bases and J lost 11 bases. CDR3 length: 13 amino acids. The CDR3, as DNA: TGTGCCAGCAGTCCCCGGGACAGGGGGCAGGCTTTCTTT. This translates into CASSPRDRGQAFF.

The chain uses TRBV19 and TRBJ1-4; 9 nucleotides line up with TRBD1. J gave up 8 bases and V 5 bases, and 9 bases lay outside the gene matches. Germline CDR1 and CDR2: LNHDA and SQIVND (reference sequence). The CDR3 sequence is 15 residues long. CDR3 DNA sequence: TGTGCCAGTAGTTCCAACAGGGGGCGACTGGAAAAACTGTTTTTT. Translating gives CASSSNRGRLEKLFF.

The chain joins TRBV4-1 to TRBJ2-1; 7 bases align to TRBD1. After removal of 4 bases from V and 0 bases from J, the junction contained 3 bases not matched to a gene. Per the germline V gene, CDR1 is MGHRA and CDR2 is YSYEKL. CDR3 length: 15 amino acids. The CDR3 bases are TGCGCCAGCAGCCCCAGGGACAGCTCCTACAATGAGCAGTTCTTC. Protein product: CASSPRDSSYNEQFF.

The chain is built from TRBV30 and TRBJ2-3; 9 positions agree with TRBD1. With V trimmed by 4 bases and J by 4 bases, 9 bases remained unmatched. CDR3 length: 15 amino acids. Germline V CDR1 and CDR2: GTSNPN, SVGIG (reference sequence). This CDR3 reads CAWTPDRGGADTQYF. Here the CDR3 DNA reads TGTGCCTGGACTCCGGACAGGGGAGGAGCAGATACGCAGTATTTT.

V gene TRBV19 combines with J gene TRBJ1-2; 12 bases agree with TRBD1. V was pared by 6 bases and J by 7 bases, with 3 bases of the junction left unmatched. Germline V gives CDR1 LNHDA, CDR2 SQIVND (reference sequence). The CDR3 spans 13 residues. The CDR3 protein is CASRGTGGSGYTF. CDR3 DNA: TGTGCCAGTAGGGGGACAGGGGGCTCTGGCTACACCTTC.